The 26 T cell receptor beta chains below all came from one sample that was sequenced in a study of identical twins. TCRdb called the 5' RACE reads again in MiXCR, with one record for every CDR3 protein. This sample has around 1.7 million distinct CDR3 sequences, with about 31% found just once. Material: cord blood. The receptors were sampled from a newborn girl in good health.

The DNA of the CDR3 is TGTGCCACCAGTGATCCGGGACTCTGGAACACCGGGGAGCTGTTTTTT. Translating it yields CATSDPGLWNTGELFF. The rearrangement uses TRBV24-1 and TRBJ2-2, with a possible D match to TRBD2 (6 bases). CDR1 KGHDR and CDR2 SFDVKD come from the germline V gene. The V end was cut by 3 bases, the J end by 1 base, with 11 bases between. The CDR3 runs 16 residues.

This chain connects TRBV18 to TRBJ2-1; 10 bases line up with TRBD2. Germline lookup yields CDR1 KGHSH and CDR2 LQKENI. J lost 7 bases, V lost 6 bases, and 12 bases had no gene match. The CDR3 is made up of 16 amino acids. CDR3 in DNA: TGTGCCAGCTCCCCCCTAGCGGGAGTTTTGGAAAATGAGCAGTTCTTC. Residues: CASSPLAGVLENEQFF.

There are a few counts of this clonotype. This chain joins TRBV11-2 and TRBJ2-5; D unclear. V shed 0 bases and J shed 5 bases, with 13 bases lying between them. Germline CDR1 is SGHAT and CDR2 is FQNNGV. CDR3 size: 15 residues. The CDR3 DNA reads TGTGCCAGCAGCTTAGATCCGTCCTCAGTGGAGACCCAGTACTTC. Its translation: CASSLDPSSVETQYF.

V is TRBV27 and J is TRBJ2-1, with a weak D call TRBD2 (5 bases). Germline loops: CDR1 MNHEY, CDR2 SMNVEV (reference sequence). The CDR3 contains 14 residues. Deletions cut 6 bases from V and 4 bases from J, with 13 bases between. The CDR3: CASRGSSDYNEQFF. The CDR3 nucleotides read TGTGCCAGCAGGGGGAGTTCGGATTACAATGAGCAGTTCTTC.

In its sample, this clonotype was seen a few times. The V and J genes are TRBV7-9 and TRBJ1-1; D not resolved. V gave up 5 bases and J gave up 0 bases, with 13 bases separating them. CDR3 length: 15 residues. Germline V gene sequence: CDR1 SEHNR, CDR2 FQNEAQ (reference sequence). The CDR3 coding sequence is TGTGCCAGCAGCACAAGCATCGGGGTGAACACTGAAGCTTTCTTT. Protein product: CASSTSIGVNTEAFF.

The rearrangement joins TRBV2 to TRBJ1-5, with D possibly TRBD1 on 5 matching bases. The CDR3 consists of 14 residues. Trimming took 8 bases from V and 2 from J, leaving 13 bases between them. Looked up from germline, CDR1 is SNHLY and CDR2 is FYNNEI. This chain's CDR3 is CASEVGEGNQPQHF. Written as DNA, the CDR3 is TGTGCCAGCGAGGTAGGGGAAGGCAATCAGCCCCAGCATTTT.

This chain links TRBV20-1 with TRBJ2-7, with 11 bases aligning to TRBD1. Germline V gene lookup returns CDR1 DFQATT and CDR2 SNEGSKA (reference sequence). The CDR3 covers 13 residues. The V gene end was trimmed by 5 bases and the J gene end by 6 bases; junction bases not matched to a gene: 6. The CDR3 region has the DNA TGCAGTGCTCCTGGACAGGGGGCGCGCGAGCAGTACTTC. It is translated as CSAPGQGAREQYF.

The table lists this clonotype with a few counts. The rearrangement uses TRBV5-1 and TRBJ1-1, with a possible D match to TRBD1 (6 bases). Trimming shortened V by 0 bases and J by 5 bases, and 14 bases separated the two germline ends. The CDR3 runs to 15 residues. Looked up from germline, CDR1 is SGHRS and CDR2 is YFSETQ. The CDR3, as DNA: TGCGCCAGCAGCTTGGAGGGCAGGGGAAAAACTGAAGCTTTCTTT. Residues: CASSLEGRGKTEAFF.

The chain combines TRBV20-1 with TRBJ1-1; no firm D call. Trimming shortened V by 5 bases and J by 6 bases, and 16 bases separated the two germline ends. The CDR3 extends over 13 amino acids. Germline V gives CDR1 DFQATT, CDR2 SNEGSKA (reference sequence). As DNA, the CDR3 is TGCAGTGCTCCGGATGGACCGTTGGCTGAAGCTTTCTTT. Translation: CSAPDGPLAEAFF.

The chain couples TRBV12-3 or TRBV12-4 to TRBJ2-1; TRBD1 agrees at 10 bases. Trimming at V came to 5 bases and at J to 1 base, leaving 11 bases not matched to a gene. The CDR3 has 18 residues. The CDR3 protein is CASSGTGATLESYNEQFF. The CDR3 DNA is TGTGCCAGCAGTGGGACAGGGGCTACGCTCGAGTCCTACAATGAGCAGTTCTTC.

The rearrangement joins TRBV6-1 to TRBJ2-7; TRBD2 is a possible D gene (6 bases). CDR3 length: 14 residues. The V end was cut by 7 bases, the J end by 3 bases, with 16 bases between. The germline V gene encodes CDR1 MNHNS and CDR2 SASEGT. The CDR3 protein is CASIRAGTYYEQYF. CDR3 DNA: TGTGCCAGCATTCGGGCGGGGACCTACTACGAGCAGTACTTC.

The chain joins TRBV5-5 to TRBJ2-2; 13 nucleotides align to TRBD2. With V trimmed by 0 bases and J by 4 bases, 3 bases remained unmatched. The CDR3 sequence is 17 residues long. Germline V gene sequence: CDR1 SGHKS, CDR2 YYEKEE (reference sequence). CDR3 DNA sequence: TGTGCCAGCAGCTTGGGGGGACTAGCGGGACGCACCGGGGAGCTGTTTTTT. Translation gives CASSLGGLAGRTGELFF.

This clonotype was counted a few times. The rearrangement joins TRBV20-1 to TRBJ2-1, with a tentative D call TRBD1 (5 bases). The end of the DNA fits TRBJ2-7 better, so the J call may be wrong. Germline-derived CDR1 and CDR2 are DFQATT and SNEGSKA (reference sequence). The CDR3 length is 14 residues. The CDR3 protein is CSARDAAGPNEQYF. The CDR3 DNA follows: TGCAGTGCTAGAGATGCGGCAGGGCCCAATGAGCAGTACTTC.

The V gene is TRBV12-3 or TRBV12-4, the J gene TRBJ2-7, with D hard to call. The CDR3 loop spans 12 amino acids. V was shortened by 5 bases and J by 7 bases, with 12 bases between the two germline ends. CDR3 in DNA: TGTGCCAGCAGTCTCCAGCTCGGTGAGCAGTACTTC. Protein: CASSLQLGEQYF.

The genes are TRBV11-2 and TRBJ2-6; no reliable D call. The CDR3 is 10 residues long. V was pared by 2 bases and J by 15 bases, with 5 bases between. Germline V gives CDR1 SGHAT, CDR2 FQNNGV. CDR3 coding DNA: TGTGCCAGCAGCTTAAATTACCTGACTTTC. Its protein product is CASSLNYLTF.

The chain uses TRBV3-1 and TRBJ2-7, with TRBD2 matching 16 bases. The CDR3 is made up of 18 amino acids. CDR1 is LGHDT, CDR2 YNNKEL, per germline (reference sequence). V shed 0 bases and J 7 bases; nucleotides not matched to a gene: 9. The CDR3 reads CASSQEPGTSGRANEQYF. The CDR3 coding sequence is TGTGCCAGCAGCCAAGAGCCTGGGACTAGCGGGAGGGCCAATGAGCAGTACTTC.

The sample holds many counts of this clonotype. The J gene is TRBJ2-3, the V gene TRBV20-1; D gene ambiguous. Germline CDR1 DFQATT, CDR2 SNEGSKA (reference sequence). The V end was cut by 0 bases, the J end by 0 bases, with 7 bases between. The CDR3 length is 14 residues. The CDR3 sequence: CSARDPPSTDTQYF. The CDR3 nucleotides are TGCAGTGCTAGAGATCCCCCTAGCACAGATACGCAGTATTTT.

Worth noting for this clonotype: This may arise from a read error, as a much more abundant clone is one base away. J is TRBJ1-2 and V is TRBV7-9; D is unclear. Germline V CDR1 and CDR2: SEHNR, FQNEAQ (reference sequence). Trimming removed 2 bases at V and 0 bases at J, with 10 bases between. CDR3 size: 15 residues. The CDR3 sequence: CASSLLEAPNYGYTF. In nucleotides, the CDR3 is TGTGCCAGCAGCTTACTAGAGGCCCCTAACTATGGCTACACCTTC.

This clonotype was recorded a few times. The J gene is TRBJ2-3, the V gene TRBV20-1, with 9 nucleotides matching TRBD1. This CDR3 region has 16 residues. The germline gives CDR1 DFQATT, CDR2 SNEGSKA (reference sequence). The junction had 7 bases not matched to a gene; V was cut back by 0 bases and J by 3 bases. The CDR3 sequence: CSARDWDRVATDTQYF. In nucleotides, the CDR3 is TGCAGTGCTAGAGATTGGGACAGGGTGGCGACAGATACGCAGTATTTT.

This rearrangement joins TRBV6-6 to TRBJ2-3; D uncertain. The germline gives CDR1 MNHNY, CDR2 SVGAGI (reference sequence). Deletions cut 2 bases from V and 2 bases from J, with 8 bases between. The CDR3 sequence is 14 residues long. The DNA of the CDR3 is TGTGCCAGCAGTTACGCGGATCTCACAGATACGCAGTATTTT. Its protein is CASSYADLTDTQYF.

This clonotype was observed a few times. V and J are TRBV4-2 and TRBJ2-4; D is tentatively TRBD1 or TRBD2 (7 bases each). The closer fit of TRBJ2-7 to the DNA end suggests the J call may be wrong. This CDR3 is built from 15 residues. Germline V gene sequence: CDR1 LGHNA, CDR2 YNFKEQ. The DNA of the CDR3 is TGTGCCAGCAGCCAAGAGCAGGGGGGGGGATACGAGCAGTACTTC. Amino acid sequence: CASSQEQGGGYEQYF.

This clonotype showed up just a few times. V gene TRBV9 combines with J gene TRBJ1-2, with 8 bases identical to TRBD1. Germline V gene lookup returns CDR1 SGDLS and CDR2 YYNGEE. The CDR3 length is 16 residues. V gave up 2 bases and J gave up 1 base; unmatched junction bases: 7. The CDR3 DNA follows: TGTGCCAGCAGCGTCGCCGGGACAGGACTTAACTATGGCTACACCTTC. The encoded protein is CASSVAGTGLNYGYTF.

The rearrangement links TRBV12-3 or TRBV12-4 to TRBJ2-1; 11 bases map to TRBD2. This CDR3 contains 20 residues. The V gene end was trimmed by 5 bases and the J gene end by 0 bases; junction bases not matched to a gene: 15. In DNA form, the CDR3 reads TGTGCCAGCAGTCCTGCGGTTACTAGCGGGAGTCCTGGCTCCTACAATGAGCAGTTCTTC. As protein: CASSPAVTSGSPGSYNEQFF.

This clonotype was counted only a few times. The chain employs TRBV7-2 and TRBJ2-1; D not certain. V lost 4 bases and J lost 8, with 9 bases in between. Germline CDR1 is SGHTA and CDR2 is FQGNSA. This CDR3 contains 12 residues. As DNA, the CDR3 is TGTGCCAGCAGCTATTACTTGGATGAGCAGTTCTTC. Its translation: CASSYYLDEQFF.

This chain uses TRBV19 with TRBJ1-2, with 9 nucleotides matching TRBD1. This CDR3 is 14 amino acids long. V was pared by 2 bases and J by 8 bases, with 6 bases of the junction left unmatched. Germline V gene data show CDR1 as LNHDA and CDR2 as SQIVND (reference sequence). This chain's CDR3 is CASSIQGTGTGYTF. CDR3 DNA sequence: TGTGCCAGTAGTATACAGGGGACAGGGACCGGCTACACCTTC.

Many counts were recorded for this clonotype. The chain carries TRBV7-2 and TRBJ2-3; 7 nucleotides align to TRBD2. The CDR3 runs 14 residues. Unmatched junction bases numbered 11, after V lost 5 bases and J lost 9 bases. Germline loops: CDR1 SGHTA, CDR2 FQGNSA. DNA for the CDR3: TGTGCCAGCAGCCGTAGTACTAGCGCACGAACGCAGTATTTT. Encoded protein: CASSRSTSARTQYF. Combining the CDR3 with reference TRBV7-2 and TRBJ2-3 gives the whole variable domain GAGVSQSPSNKVTEKGKDVELRCDPISGHTALYWYRQSLGQGLEFLIYFQGNSAPDKSGLPSDRFSAERTGGSVSTLTIQRTQQEDSAVYLCASSRSTSARTQYFGPGTRLTVL.